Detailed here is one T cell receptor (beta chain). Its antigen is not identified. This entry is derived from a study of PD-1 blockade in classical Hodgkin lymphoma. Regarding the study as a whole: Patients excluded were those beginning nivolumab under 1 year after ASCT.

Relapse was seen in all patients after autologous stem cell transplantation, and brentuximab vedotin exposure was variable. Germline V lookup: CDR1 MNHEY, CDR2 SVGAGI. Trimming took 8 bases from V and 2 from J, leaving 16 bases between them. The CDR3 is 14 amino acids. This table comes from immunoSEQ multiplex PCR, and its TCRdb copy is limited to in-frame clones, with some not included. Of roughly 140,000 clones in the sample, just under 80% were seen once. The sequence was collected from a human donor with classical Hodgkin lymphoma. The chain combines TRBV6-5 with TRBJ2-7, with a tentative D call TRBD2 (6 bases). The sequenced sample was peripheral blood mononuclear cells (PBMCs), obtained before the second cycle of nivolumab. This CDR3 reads CASRLGTFPYEQYF. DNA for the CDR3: TGTGCCAGCCGCCTCGGGACTTTTCCCTACGAGCAGTACTTC.